This T cell receptor beta chain was recorded in a study of T cell changes during pregnancy in multiple sclerosis. The CDR3 runs to 13 residues. Per germline, CDR1 SQVTM and CDR2 ANQGSEA. V lost 3 bases and J 3 bases, leaving 9 bases between the germline ends. Measured with immunoSEQ multiplex PCR; TCRdb has only the in-frame clones, and not every one. The sample holds about 59,000 clones, just over 90% seen once. The sequencing used CD4+ T cells from peripheral blood mononuclear cells, collected before pregnancy. This chain uses TRBV29-1 with TRBJ1-5, with TRBD1 as a possible D gene (6 bases). The clonotype was recovered from a female donor with multiple sclerosis, enrolled in a pregnancy study. The CDR3 region has the DNA TGCAGCGTTGAGTGGACAGCCAATCAGCCCCAGCATTTT. Translated: CSVEWTANQPQHF.